These 19 T cell receptor beta chains originate from one sample sequenced in a study of blood T cells in healthy people across ages. The authors ran a second PCR of about 6 to 11 cycles using a sample-barcoded 5' primer and a J-beta primer mix. TCRdb reanalysed the 5' RACE reads using MiXCR and keeps one entry per CDR3 protein. The data hold about 1 million distinct CDR3 sequences, with over 35% observed a single time. What was sequenced was blood. The receptor set was obtained from a woman aged 55-69 years in good health.

The chain joins TRBV27 to TRBJ1-1; possible D gene TRBD1, 6 bases. Germline lookup yields CDR1 MNHEY and CDR2 SMNVEV (reference sequence). The CDR3 is 13 residues long. V was trimmed by 6 bases and J by 5 bases, leaving 13 bases between them. CDR3 protein: CASRRGQKTEAFF. CDR3 nucleotides: TGTGCCAGCAGGCGGGGGCAGAAGACTGAAGCTTTCTTT.

This clonotype has only a few counts. V usage is TRBV27 and J usage is TRBJ2-5; no reliable D call. Near its end, the DNA agrees better with TRBJ2-7, so the J call may be wrong. The CDR3 is 15 amino acids. Germline V lookup: CDR1 MNHEY, CDR2 SMNVEV (reference sequence). The CDR3 region has the DNA TGTGCCAGCAGTTATCGCCTTCTCCCTCCCTACGAGCAGTACTTC. Translating it yields CASSYRLLPPYEQYF.

This clonotype was seen a handful of times. V and J are TRBV20-1 and TRBJ2-3; 10 positions agree with TRBD2. This CDR3 is built from 17 residues. CDR1 is DFQATT and CDR2 is SNEGSKA in the germline V gene (reference sequence). V lost 2 bases, J lost 1 base, and 9 bases stayed unmatched. CDR3 region: CSARYLAGAPRTDTQYF. The CDR3 region has the DNA TGCAGTGCTAGATACCTAGCGGGAGCTCCCCGCACAGATACGCAGTATTTT.

This clonotype appeared a few times. The chain combines TRBV5-1 with TRBJ1-5, with a weak D call TRBD1 (5 bases). CDR3 length: 18 amino acids. Germline assignment: CDR1 SGHRS and CDR2 YFSETQ. V gave up 4 bases and J gave up 0 bases, with 20 bases separating them. CDR3 sequence reads: CASSPRTPTRYSNQPQHF. Here the CDR3 DNA reads TGCGCCAGCAGCCCAAGGACACCTACCCGCTATAGCAATCAGCCCCAGCATTTT. The variable domain in full, completed from reference TRBV5-1 and TRBJ1-5, reads KAGVTQTPRYLIKTRGQQVTLSCSPISGHRSVSWYQQTPGQGLQFLFEYFSETQRNKGNFPGRFSGRQFSNSRSEMNVSTLELGDSALYLCASSPRTPTRYSNQPQHFGDGTRLSIL.

The CDR3, as DNA: TGTGCCAGCAGTCCACCTAGGGACAGCTCCTACGAGCAGTACTTC. Residues: CASSPPRDSSYEQYF. V usage is TRBV6-5 and J usage is TRBJ2-7; 7 bases are a match to TRBD1. This CDR3 comprises 15 residues. The germline CDR1 and CDR2 sequences are MNHEY and SVGAGI. V shed 5 bases and J 0 bases; nucleotides not matched to a gene: 7.

V and J are TRBV27 and TRBJ2-7; 8 bases match TRBD1. The CDR3 runs to 14 residues. Germline V gives CDR1 MNHEY, CDR2 SMNVEV (reference sequence). The V gene end was trimmed by 5 bases and the J gene end by 2 bases; junction bases not matched to a gene: 5. The CDR3 region has the DNA TGTGCCAGCAGTCAACCGGGACAGGCCTACGAGCAGTACTTC. Protein product: CASSQPGQAYEQYF.

V gene TRBV27 combines with J gene TRBJ1-2, with 12 positions matching TRBD1. Germline-derived CDR1 and CDR2 are MNHEY and SMNVEV (reference sequence). The CDR3 runs to 17 residues. J gave up 3 bases and V 6 bases, and 11 bases lay outside the gene matches. CDR3: CASSGGGQGALDYGYTF. CDR3 nucleotides: TGTGCCAGCAGCGGGGGGGGACAGGGGGCGCTGGACTATGGCTACACCTTC.

This clonotype was detected only a few times. The chain has TRBV13 and TRBJ2-5; 12 bases fit TRBD2. The V gene end was trimmed by 5 bases and the J gene end by 2 bases; junction bases not matched to a gene: 6. The CDR3 is 16 amino acids. CDR1 and CDR2 from the germline V gene are PRHDT and FYEKMQ (reference sequence). DNA for the CDR3: TGTGCCAGCAGCCTCAGACTAGCGGGAGAGCAAGAGACCCAGTACTTC. Its translation: CASSLRLAGEQETQYF.

V usage is TRBV5-6 and J usage is TRBJ2-1; 8 bases match TRBD2. This CDR3 is built from 15 residues. CDR1 is SGHDT and CDR2 is YYEEEE in the germline V gene. Trimming removed 2 bases from V and 14 bases from J; junction bases left unmatched: 15. The CDR3 bases are TGTGCCAGCAGCTTCCCTCAAACTAGCGGCGGTGAAGAGTTCTTC. Translating gives CASSFPQTSGGEEFF.

In this sample, this clonotype turned up a few times. This chain uses TRBV28 with TRBJ2-3, with D tentatively TRBD1 (5 bases). CDR3 size: 15 residues. CDR1 MDHEN and CDR2 SYDVKM come from the germline V gene. V lost 2 bases, J lost 4 bases, and 13 bases lay in between. DNA of the CDR3: TGTGCCAGCAGTTTAGTGGGGCGACAAGCAGATACGCAGTATTTT. Translating it yields CASSLVGRQADTQYF.

This clonotype was recorded a few times. The chain is built from TRBV21-1 and TRBJ2-3; the table's D call TRBD1 went unverified against the DNA. TRBV21-1 constitutes a pseudogene. The CDR3 consists of 18 residues. CDR3 region: CASSKEGAGTPSFNTQYF. DNA for the CDR3: TGTGCCAGCAGCAAAGAGGGGGCCGGGACCCCTAGTTTTAATACGCAGTATTTT.

In its sample, this clonotype was seen a few times. The rearrangement uses TRBV6-1 and TRBJ2-6; tentatively, D is TRBD1 (6 bases). The CDR3 loop spans 15 amino acids. Germline CDR1 MNHNS, CDR2 SASEGT. V was trimmed by 7 bases and J by 0 bases, leaving 10 bases between them. CDR3 sequence reads: CASKTGPSGANVLTF. The CDR3, as DNA: TGTGCCAGCAAGACAGGTCCCTCTGGGGCCAACGTCCTGACTTTC.

The chain joins TRBV7-7 to TRBJ2-1, with 12 bases that match TRBD2. Trimming removed 8 bases from V and 8 bases from J; junction bases left unmatched: 10. The CDR3 has 15 amino acids. Germline CDR1 SSHAT, CDR2 FNYEAQ (reference sequence). The CDR3 nucleotides read TGTGCCAGCTCCGAAGGGCTAGCGGGAGGGTATGAGCAGTTCTTC. It translates to CASSEGLAGGYEQFF.

The gene calls are TRBV6-2 or TRBV6-3 and TRBJ2-1; 11 bases fit TRBD2. The germline gives CDR1 MNHEY, CDR2 SVGEGT. There are 15 residues in the CDR3. V was pared by 5 bases and J by 12 bases, with 12 bases of the junction left unmatched. The CDR3 spells CASSRRGLAGGGQFF. The CDR3 DNA is TGTGCCAGCAGTCGCCGCGGCCTAGCGGGAGGAGGGCAGTTCTTC.

This chain connects TRBV12-3 or TRBV12-4 to TRBJ2-1; TRBD2 is a possible D gene (6 bases). CDR3 length: 13 amino acids. Between the trimmed V and J ends, which lost 6 bases and 8 bases, there was a span of 14 bases. The CDR3 protein is CASSPQLAYEQFF. Here the CDR3 DNA reads TGTGCCAGCAGCCCCCAACTAGCTTATGAGCAGTTCTTC.

The chain links TRBV9 to TRBJ2-1; TRBD1 is a possible D gene (6 bases). Trimming removed 4 bases at V and 0 bases at J, with 17 bases between. The CDR3 contains 17 residues. The germline CDR1 and CDR2 sequences are SGDLS and YYNGEE. The CDR3 coding sequence is TGTGCCAGCAGCCCCAGATCCGACAGGAGCTCCTACAATGAGCAGTTCTTC. Protein product: CASSPRSDRSSYNEQFF.

This clonotype has only a few counts. The V call is TRBV5-1, the J call TRBJ2-3, with D maybe TRBD1 (5 bases). This CDR3 region has 15 residues. V was trimmed by 0 bases and J by 4 bases, leaving 12 bases between them. From germline, CDR1 is SGHRS and CDR2 YFSETQ. The CDR3, as DNA: TGCGCCAGCAGCTTGGATCAGCAGGGTCCAGATACGCAGTATTTT. Its translation: CASSLDQQGPDTQYF. The variable domain in full, with the rest retrieved from reference TRBV5-1 and TRBJ2-3, is KAGVTQTPRYLIKTRGQQVTLSCSPISGHRSVSWYQQTPGQGLQFLFEYFSETQRNKGNFPGRFSGRQFSNSRSEMNVSTLELGDSALYLCASSLDQQGPDTQYFGPGTRLTVL.

This clonotype came up a few times. The chain combines TRBV2 with TRBJ2-7; TRBD1 is a possible D gene (5 bases). V dropped 7 bases and J dropped 4 bases, with 14 bases sitting between them. This CDR3 region has 13 residues. CDR1 SNHLY and CDR2 FYNNEI come from the germline V gene. CDR3 nucleotides: TGTGCCAGCACCCAGGGTGTATCGTACGAGCAGTACTTC. It yields the protein CASTQGVSYEQYF.

This rearrangement joins TRBV4-2 to TRBJ2-3, with 9 bases that match TRBD2. This CDR3 is built from 14 residues. Per the germline V gene, CDR1 is LGHNA and CDR2 is YNFKEQ. V shed 7 bases and J 2 bases; nucleotides not matched to a gene: 4. The CDR3 region is CASTSGGTTDTQYF. CDR3 DNA: TGTGCCAGCACCAGCGGGGGGACCACAGATACGCAGTATTTT.